The source of this TCR beta chain is a study of human T cells and chemical hapten exposure. On the study more broadly: Mostly female patients had alopecia areata, totalis or universalis.

The CDR3 is made up of 13 amino acids. Between the trimmed V and J ends, which lost 3 bases and 4 bases, there was a span of 10 bases. In germline, CDR1 is MDHEN, CDR2 SYDVKM. TCRdb analysed the RACE reads with MiXCR anew, one entry per CDR3 protein. The sample lists some 400,000 distinct CDR3 sequences, around 5% occurring once. In this sample, this clonotype turned up many times. Its target is not known. Time point specified: patch test 1, 2 weeks after DPC sensitization. Treatment given: therapeutic diphenylcyclopropenone sensitization with weekly scalp DPC. Alopecia patients between 18 and 70 years old and suitable for DPC were used as donors. The study, taken as a whole, reports: Unchanged with DPC sensitization were TCRs above 1 in 1000 frequency. Significantly more large CDR3 similarity clusters arose among expanded TCRs than among controls.

This TCR was sampled from a woman aged 50 to 60 with alopecia areata. Some clones in this sample may be carry-over from other donors' samples. The chain joins TRBV28 to TRBJ2-7, with D possibly TRBD2 on 5 matching bases. Specimen: whole blood, collected in connection with sensitization to the hapten diphenylcyclopropenone (DPC). CDR3 DNA: TGTGCCAGCAGTTTCTCGGGAATGTACGAGCAGTACTTC. Amino acids: CASSFSGMYEQYF.